What follows are 13 T cell receptor beta chains derived from one specimen sequenced in a study of blood T cell repertoires in COVID-19. Clones were read by immunoSEQ multiplex PCR, and TCRdb kept only the in-frame ones, dropping some. The sample shows 90,000 to 140,000 clones, roughly 80% of them seen only once. The sample consisted of peripheral blood. These receptors were obtained from a woman at least 80 years old with acute or convalescent COVID-19.

The chain combines TRBV12-3 or TRBV12-4 with TRBJ2-1; D is uncertain. Trimming took off 1 base at V and 5 bases at J, with 6 bases between the two ends. This CDR3 spans 13 amino acids. CDR3 loop: CASSLGQNNEQFF. In nucleotides, the CDR3 is TGTGCCAGCAGTTTAGGCCAGAACAATGAGCAGTTCTTC.

V gene TRBV4-1 combines with J gene TRBJ1-6; D unresolved. The CDR3 is 13 residues long. The V end lost 2 bases, the J end lost 11 bases, and 10 bases lay between the germline ends. CDR1 and CDR2 from the germline V gene are MGHRA and YSYEKL. This chain's CDR3 is CASSQLALPPLHF. The CDR3 nucleotides read TGCGCCAGCAGCCAACTAGCTCTGCCACCCCTCCACTTT.

This chain links TRBV21-1 with TRBJ2-1; TRBD2 reflects the table's D call only, with no check against the DNA. TRBV21-1 is a pseudogene. The CDR3 loop spans 19 amino acids. CDR3 DNA sequence: TGTGCCAGCAGCGATCGGACTAGCGGGAGGGATCGGGCGAACAATGAGCAGTTCTTC. This translates into CASSDRTSGRDRANNEQFF.

This chain links TRBV5-1 with TRBJ1-4, with 12 bases fitting TRBD1. The germline CDR1 and CDR2 sequences are SGHRS and YFSETQ. The CDR3 length is 16 residues. With V trimmed by 4 bases and J by 7 bases, 8 bases remained unmatched. The CDR3 nucleotides read TGCGCCAGCAGCGCCGGGACAGGGGGCGCCGGTGAAAAACTGTTTTTT. As protein: CASSAGTGGAGEKLFF. Full variable domain (rest looked up from reference TRBV5-1 and TRBJ1-4): KAGVTQTPRYLIKTRGQQVTLSCSPISGHRSVSWYQQTPGQGLQFLFEYFSETQRNKGNFPGRFSGRQFSNSRSEMNVSTLELGDSALYLCASSAGTGGAGEKLFFGSGTQLSVL.

The V call is TRBV27, the J call TRBJ1-2, with D unresolved. Per germline, CDR1 MNHEY and CDR2 SMNVEV (reference sequence). Trimming cost V 4 bases and J 0 bases, with 6 bases left between them. The CDR3 covers 13 residues. CDR3: CASSSTANYGYTF. CDR3 DNA: TGTGCCAGCAGTTCTACAGCTAACTATGGCTACACCTTC.

The chain joins TRBV5-1 to TRBJ2-5; D is uncertain. The CDR3 loop spans 14 amino acids. Germline V CDR1 and CDR2: SGHRS, YFSETQ. V was cut by 5 bases and J by 0 bases, with 11 bases left in between. CDR3 nucleotides: TGCGCCAGCAGGCCTGAGAATAACCAAGAGACCCAGTACTTC. It translates to CASRPENNQETQYF.

The chain has TRBV6-4 and TRBJ2-3; 10 bases agree with TRBD1. Germline CDR1 and CDR2: MRHNA and SNTAGT. The CDR3 loop spans 14 amino acids. The V gene end was trimmed by 6 bases and the J gene end by 11 bases; junction bases not matched to a gene: 11. The DNA of the CDR3 is TGTGCCAGCAGCCCAAGACAGGGGGCGATCGGGCAGTATTTT. Translated: CASSPRQGAIGQYF.

This chain links TRBV4-1 with TRBJ1-5; 7 bases map to TRBD1. Trimming removed 5 bases from V and 4 bases from J; junction bases left unmatched: 11. CDR3 length equals 16 residues. Germline assignment: CDR1 MGHRA and CDR2 YSYEKL. The CDR3 DNA reads as TGCGCCAGCAGCTTATACCGGGACAGTTATAATCAGCCCCAGCATTTT. Protein sequence: CASSLYRDSYNQPQHF.

In its sample, this clone was seen a few times. The CDR3 DNA is TGTGCCAGCAGTAGAGGACAGGGGGCCAATCAGCCCCAGCATTTT. It translates to CASSRGQGANQPQHF. The genes are TRBV2 and TRBJ1-5; the match to TRBD1 covers 11 bases. In germline, CDR1 is SNHLY, CDR2 FYNNEI. J gave up 3 bases and V 5 bases, and 3 bases lay outside the gene matches. This CDR3 contains 15 residues. Full variable domain (missing parts from reference TRBV2 and TRBJ1-5): EPEVTQTPSHQVTQMGQEVILRCVPISNHLYFYWYRQILGQKVEFLVSFYNNEISEKSEIFDDQFSVERPDGSNFTLKIRSTKLEDSAMYFCASSRGQGANQPQHFGDGTRLSIL.

The V and J genes are TRBV18 and TRBJ2-5; the D is unclear. From germline, CDR1 is KGHSH and CDR2 LQKENI. The CDR3 contains 16 residues. Trimming stripped 3 bases from V and 0 bases from J, with 14 bases between. The CDR3 region has the DNA TGTGCCAGCTCACCGAACGTGATACAGTACCAAGAGACCCAGTACTTC. This encodes CASSPNVIQYQETQYF.

The V call is TRBV5-1, the J call TRBJ2-5; TRBD1 matches at 8 bases. V was clipped by 4 bases and J by 4 bases; unmatched bases: 9. This CDR3 has 15 residues. Germline V lookup: CDR1 SGHRS, CDR2 YFSETQ. CDR3 protein: CASSIGQGGGETQYF. CDR3 coding DNA: TGCGCCAGCAGCATCGGACAGGGCGGTGGAGAGACCCAGTACTTC.

J is TRBJ1-2 and V is TRBV12-3 or TRBV12-4; no clear D. V lost 7 bases and J lost 5, with 11 bases in between. This CDR3 has 12 residues. The CDR3 nucleotides are TGTGCCAGCAAGCGGGAAGGGTATGGCTACACCTTC. It encodes CASKREGYGYTF.

The chain has TRBV2 and TRBJ1-5; weak D call: TRBD1 (5 bases). The CDR3 contains 14 residues. The germline V gene has CDR1 SNHLY and CDR2 FYNNEI. With 7 bases removed from V and 2 bases from J, the gap between germline ends came to 12 bases. This chain's CDR3 is CASKLGGGNQPQHF. The CDR3, as DNA: TGTGCCAGCAAGTTGGGAGGGGGCAATCAGCCCCAGCATTTT.